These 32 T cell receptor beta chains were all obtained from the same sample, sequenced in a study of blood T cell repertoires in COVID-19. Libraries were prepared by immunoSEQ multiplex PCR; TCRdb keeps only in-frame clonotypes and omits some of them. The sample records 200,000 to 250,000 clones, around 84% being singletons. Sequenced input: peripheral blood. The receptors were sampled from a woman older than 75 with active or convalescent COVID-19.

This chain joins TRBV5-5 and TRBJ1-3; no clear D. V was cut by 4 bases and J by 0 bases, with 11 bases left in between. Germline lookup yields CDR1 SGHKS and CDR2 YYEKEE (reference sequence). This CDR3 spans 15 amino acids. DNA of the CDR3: TGTGCCAGCAGCGGGAGTCGGGGCTCTGGAAACACCATATATTTT. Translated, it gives CASSGSRGSGNTIYF.

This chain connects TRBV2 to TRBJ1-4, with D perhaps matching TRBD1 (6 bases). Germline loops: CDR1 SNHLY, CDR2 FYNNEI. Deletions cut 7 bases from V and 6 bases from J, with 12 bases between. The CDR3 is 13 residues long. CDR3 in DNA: TGTGCCAGCAACACCGGGACACATGAAAAACTGTTTTTT. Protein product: CASNTGTHEKLFF.

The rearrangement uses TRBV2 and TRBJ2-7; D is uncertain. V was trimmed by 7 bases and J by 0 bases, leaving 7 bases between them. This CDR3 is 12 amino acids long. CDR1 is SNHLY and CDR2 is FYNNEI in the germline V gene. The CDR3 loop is CASTPHSYEQYF. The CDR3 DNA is TGTGCCAGCACCCCCCACTCCTACGAGCAGTACTTC. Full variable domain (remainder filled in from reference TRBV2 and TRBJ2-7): EPEVTQTPSHQVTQMGQEVILRCVPISNHLYFYWYRQILGQKVEFLVSFYNNEISEKSEIFDDQFSVERPDGSNFTLKIRSTKLEDSAMYFCASTPHSYEQYFGPGTRLTVT.

The DNA for the CDR3 is TGCGCCAGCAGCTTCGGGACAGGGAATTCACCCCTCCACTTT. It translates to CASSFGTGNSPLHF. The rearrangement joins TRBV5-1 to TRBJ1-6, with 9 bases aligning to TRBD1. V lost 2 bases to trimming and J lost 7 bases; unmatched junction nucleotides: 1. The CDR3 loop spans 14 amino acids. The germline V gene encodes CDR1 SGHRS and CDR2 YFSETQ.

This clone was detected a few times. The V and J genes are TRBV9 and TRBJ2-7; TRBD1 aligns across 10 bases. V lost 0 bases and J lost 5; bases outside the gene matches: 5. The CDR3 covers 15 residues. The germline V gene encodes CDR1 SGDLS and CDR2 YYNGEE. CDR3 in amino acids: CASSVAGTGVDEQYF. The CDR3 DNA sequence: TGTGCCAGCAGCGTAGCGGGGACAGGGGTCGACGAGCAGTACTTC. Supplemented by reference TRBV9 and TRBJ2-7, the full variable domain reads DSGVTQTPKHLITATGQRVTLRCSPRSGDLSVYWYQQSLDQGLQFLIQYYNGEERAKGNILERFSAQQFPDLHSELNLSSLELGDSALYFCASSVAGTGVDEQYFGPGTRLTVT.

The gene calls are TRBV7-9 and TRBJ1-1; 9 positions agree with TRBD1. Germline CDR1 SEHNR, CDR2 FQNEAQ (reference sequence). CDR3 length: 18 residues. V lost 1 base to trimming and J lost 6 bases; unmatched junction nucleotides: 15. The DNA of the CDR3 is TGTGCCAGCAGCTTAGGGCCTGGGGGGACAGGGCTGTCGTCTGAAGCTTTCTTT. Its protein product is CASSLGPGGTGLSSEAFF.

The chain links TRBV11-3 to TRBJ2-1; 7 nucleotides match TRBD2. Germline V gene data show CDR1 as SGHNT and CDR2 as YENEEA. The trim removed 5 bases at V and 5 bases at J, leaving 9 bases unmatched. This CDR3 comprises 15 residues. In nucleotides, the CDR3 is TGTGCCAGCAGCGCTGCGGGGAGGGTCGACAATGAGCAGTTCTTC. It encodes CASSAAGRVDNEQFF.

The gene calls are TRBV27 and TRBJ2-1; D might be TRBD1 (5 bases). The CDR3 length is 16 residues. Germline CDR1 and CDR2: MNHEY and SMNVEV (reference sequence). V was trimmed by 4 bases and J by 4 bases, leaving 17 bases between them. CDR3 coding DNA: TGTGCCAGCAGTTCGAGGAGACAGTACGCTTACAATGAGCAGTTCTTC. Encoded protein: CASSSRRQYAYNEQFF.

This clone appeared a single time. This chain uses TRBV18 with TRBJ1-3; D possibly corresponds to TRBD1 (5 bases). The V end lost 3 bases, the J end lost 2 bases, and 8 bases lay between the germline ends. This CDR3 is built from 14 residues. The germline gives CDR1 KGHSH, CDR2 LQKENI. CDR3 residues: CASSPPGAGNTIYF. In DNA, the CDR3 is TGTGCCAGCTCACCCCCGGGGGCTGGAAACACCATATATTTT.

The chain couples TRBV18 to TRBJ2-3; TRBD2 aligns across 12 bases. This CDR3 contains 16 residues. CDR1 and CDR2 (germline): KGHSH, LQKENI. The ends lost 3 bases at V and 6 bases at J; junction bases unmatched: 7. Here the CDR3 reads CASSPLTSGRGDTQYF. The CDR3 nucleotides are TGTGCCAGCTCACCTCTGACTAGCGGGAGAGGTGATACGCAGTATTTT.

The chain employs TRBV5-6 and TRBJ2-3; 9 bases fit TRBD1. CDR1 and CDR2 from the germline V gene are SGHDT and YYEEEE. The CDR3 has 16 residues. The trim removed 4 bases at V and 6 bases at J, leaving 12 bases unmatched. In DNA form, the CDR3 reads TGTGCCAGCAGCAGAGGGGGACAGGGTCGGAGGGATACGCAGTATTTT. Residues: CASSRGGQGRRDTQYF.

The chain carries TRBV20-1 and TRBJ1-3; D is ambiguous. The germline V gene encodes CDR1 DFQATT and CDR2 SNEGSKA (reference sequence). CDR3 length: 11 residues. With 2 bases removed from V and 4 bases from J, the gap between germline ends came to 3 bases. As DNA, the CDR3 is TGCAGTGCTAGACAGGGAAACACCATATATTTT. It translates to CSARQGNTIYF.

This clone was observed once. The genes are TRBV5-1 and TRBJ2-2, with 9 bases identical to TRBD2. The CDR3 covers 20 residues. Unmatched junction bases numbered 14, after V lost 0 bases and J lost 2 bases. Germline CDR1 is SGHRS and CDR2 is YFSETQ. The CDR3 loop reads CASSLVTSGQGGRNTGELFF. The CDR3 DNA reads TGCGCCAGCAGCTTGGTGACTAGCGGCCAAGGTGGGAGAAACACCGGGGAGCTGTTTTTT.

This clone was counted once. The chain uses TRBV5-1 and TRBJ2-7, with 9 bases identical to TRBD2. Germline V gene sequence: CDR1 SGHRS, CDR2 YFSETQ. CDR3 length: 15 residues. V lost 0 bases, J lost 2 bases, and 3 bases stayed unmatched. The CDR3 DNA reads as TGCGCCAGCAGCTTGGTACCTAGCGGGACCTACGAGCAGTACTTC. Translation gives CASSLVPSGTYEQYF. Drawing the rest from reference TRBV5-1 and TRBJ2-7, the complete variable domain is KAGVTQTPRYLIKTRGQQVTLSCSPISGHRSVSWYQQTPGQGLQFLFEYFSETQRNKGNFPGRFSGRQFSNSRSEMNVSTLELGDSALYLCASSLVPSGTYEQYFGPGTRLTVT.

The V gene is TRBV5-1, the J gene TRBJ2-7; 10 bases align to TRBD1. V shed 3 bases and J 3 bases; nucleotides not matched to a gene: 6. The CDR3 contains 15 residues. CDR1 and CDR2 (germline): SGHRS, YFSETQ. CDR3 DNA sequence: TGCGCCAGCAGCTCCGGGACAGGGGTGGACTACGAGCAGTACTTC. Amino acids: CASSSGTGVDYEQYF.

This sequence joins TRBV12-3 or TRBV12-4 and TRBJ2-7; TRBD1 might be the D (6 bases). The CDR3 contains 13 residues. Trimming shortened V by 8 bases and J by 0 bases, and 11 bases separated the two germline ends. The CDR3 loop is CASWAGASYEQYF. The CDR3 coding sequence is TGTGCCAGCTGGGCAGGGGCCTCCTACGAGCAGTACTTC.

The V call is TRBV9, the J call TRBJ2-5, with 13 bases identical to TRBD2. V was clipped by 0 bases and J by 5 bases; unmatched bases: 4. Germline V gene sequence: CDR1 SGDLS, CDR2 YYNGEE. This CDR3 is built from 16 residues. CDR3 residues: CASSVGGLAGFETQYF. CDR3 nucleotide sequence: TGTGCCAGCAGCGTAGGGGGACTAGCGGGATTCGAGACCCAGTACTTC.

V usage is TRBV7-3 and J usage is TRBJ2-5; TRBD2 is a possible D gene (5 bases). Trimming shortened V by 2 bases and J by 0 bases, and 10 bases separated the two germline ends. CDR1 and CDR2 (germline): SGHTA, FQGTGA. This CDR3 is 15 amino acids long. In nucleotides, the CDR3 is TGTGCCAGCAGCTTACCCTCAGCGGACCAAGAGACCCAGTACTTC. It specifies CASSLPSADQETQYF.

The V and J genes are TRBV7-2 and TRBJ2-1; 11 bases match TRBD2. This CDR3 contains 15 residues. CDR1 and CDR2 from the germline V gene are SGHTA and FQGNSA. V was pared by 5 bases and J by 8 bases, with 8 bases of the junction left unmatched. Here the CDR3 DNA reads TGTGCCAGCAGCCGCTTGGCTAGCGGGGGGCATGAGCAGTTCTTC. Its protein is CASSRLASGGHEQFF.

CDR3 loop: CASSSTPRQAKVFF. As DNA, the CDR3 is TGTGCCAGCAGCTCGACCCCCAGACAGGCCAAGGTTTTCTTT. The chain joins TRBV7-3 to TRBJ1-1; possible D gene TRBD1, 6 bases. Germline CDR1 reads SGHTA; CDR2 reads FQGTGA. CDR3 length equals 14 residues. The V end lost 4 bases, the J end lost 13 bases, and 22 bases lay between the germline ends.

The CDR3 is CASSPSGNSPLHF. DNA for the CDR3: TGTGCCAGCAGTCCCTCGGGGAATTCACCCCTCCACTTT. The V and J genes are TRBV5-4 and TRBJ1-6, with D unclear. Germline values: CDR1 SGHNT, CDR2 YYREEE (reference sequence). CDR3 length: 13 amino acids. V lost 5 bases, J lost 7 bases, and 10 bases lay in between.

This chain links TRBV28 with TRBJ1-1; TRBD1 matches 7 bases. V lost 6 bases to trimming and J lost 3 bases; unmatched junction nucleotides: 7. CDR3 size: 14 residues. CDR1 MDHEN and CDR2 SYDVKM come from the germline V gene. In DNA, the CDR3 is TGTGCCAGCAGAGCCATTGACAGGGACACTGAAGCTTTCTTT. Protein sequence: CASRAIDRDTEAFF.

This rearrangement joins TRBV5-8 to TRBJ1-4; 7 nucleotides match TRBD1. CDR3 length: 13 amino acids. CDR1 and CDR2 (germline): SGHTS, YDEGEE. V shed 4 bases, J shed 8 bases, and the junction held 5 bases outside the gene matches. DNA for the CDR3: TGTGCCAGCAGCCGGGACAGAGGGGAAAAACTGTTTTTT. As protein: CASSRDRGEKLFF.

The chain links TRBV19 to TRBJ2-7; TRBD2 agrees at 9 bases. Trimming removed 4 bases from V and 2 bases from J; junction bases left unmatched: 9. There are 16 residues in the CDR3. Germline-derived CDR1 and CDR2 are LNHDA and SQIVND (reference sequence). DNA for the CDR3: TGTGCCAGTAGTAATCTCGCTAGCGGGACCCCCTACGAGCAGTACTTC. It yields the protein CASSNLASGTPYEQYF. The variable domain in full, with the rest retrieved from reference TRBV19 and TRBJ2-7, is DGGITQSPKYLFRKEGQNVTLSCEQNLNHDAMYWYRQDPGQGLRLIYYSQIVNDFQKGDIAEGYSVSREKKESFPLTVTSAQKNPTAFYLCASSNLASGTPYEQYFGPGTRLTVT.

CDR3 bases: TGTGCCAGCAGCATACGACTAGCGGGAGTGGCGGATACGCAGTATTTT. Residues: CASSIRLAGVADTQYF. The rearrangement joins TRBV14 to TRBJ2-3, with TRBD2 matching over 12 bases. Germline lookup yields CDR1 SGHDN and CDR2 FVKESK. There are 16 residues in the CDR3. The trim removed 5 bases at V and 6 bases at J, leaving 9 bases unmatched.

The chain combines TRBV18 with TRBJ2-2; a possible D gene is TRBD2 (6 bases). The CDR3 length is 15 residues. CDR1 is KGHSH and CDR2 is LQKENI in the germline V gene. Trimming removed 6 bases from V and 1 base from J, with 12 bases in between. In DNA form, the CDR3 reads TGTGCCAGCTCGGGAGGAGCTTTGAACACCGGGGAGCTGTTTTTT. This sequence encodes CASSGGALNTGELFF.

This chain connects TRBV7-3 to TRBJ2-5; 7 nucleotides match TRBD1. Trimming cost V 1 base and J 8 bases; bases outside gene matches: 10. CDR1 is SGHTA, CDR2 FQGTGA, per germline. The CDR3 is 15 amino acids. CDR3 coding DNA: TGTGCCAGCAGCTTAAACTCCGGGACAGACTTAACCCAGTACTTC. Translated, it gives CASSLNSGTDLTQYF.

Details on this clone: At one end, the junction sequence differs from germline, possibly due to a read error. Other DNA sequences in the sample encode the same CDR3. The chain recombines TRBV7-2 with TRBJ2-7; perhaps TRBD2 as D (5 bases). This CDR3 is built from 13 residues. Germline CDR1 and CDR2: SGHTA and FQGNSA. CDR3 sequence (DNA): TGCGCCAGCAGCTTCGGAGAGGGCGGCGAGCAGTACTTC. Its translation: CASSFGEGGEQYF.

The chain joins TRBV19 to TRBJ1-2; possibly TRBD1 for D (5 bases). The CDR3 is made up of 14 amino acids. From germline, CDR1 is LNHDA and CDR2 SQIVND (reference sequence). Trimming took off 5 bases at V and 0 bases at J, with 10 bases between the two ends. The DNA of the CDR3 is TGTGCCAGTAGTGGGGGGGAAGCTAACTATGGCTACACCTTC. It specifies CASSGGEANYGYTF.

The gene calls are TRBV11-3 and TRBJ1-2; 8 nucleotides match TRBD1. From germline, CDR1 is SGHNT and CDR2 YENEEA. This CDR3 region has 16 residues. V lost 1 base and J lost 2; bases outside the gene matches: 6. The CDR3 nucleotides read TGTGCCAGCAGCTTAGGAGGGCAGGGGGCGAACTATGGCTACACCTTC. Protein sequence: CASSLGGQGANYGYTF.

The DNA of the CDR3 is TGTGCCAGCAGCCCCACAGTCCACTATAATTCACCCCTCCACTTT. Translation gives CASSPTVHYNSPLHF. The chain employs TRBV5-6 and TRBJ1-6; D remains unclear. The CDR3 loop spans 15 amino acids. Trimming shortened V by 4 bases and J by 3 bases, and 11 bases separated the two germline ends. Germline loops: CDR1 SGHDT, CDR2 YYEEEE.

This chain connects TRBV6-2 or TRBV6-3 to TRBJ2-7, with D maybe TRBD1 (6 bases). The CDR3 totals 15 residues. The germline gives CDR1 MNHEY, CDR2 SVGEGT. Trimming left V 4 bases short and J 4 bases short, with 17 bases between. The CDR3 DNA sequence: TGTGCCAGCAGTTTAGGAGACAGGCGCTTATACGAGCAGTACTTC. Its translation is CASSLGDRRLYEQYF.